This T cell receptor beta chain was profiled in a study of blood T cell repertoires in COVID-19. Study background: From T cells, B-cell-depleted T cells, or PBMCs came the material, which was cDNA or gDNA.

Trimming took off 5 bases at V and 5 bases at J, with 21 bases between the two ends. Germline V CDR1 and CDR2: SQVTM, ANQGSEA. The CDR3 sequence is 15 residues long. Original handling: The authors estimated nucleated cell counts from reference gene primer amplification. Sequenced by immunoSEQ multiplex PCR; TCRdb stores in-frame clones only, minus some. Clonal size and the V and J genes are those of that table, whereas D and trimming came from the DNA. This table has 130,000 or so clones, more than 70% appearing once. The rearrangement links TRBV29-1 to TRBJ2-5; a possible D gene is TRBD1 (6 bases). This receptor was taken from a human donor in a cohort sampled during active COVID-19. Sample: peripheral blood. The CDR3 region is CSVQPGRGGGETQYF. The CDR3 bases are TGCAGCGTTCAACCGGGAAGAGGGGGTGGCGAGACCCAGTACTTC.